The clone carrying this TCR beta chain was recorded many times. This sample stems from a study of T cells in Graves' hyperthyroidism and ophthalmopathy. What was amplified from RNA transcripts were TCR beta CDR3 regions. During a first-round RT-PCR of the TCR CDR3, the HTBI primer set was used. TCRdb recomputed calls from the multiplex PCR reads with MiXCR, one row per CDR3 protein. Among more than 500,000 distinct CDR3 sequences listed, around 16% were seen once. The sequence was obtained from a woman aged 25 to 39 with Graves' ophthalmopathy. Sample: blood.

The DNA of the CDR3 is TGTGCCAGCTCACCAAGGGACAGAGGCTCCTACGAGCAGTACTTC. Amino acid sequence: CASSPRDRGSYEQYF. The chain uses TRBV18 and TRBJ2-7, with 7 bases fitting TRBD1. Losses at the gene ends were 2 bases for V and 0 bases for J; bases not matched to a gene: 4. CDR3 length: 15 residues. Per the germline V gene, CDR1 is KGHSH and CDR2 is LQKENI.